This T cell receptor (beta chain) originates from a study of cytomegalovirus exposure and HLA in healthy donors. 60 Vbeta and 13 Jbeta primers were used in PCR. The protocol was immunoSEQ multiplex PCR, while the TCRdb copy is restricted to in-frame clones and leaves out a portion. In total, the table holds 70,000 to 80,000 clones. These donors, healthy bone marrow donors, were studied. Whole-study results and caveats: Beyond CMV serostatus, there was no information to go on about immune exposure. For most TCR beta V segments, an earlier analysis put the productive rate at about 87% or about 30% of the time.

Note on this clone: No antigen is known for it.

V was pared by 4 bases and J by 1 base, with 8 bases of the junction left unmatched. This CDR3 region has 16 residues. The V gene's germline CDR1 is SNHLY and CDR2 FYNNEI. This chain joins TRBV2 and TRBJ1-1; 8 bases fit TRBD1. The sequence derives from a middle-aged man in good health and CMV-seronegative. The sample consisted of PBMCs. CDR3 coding DNA: TGTGCCAGCAGTGGCCCCTCCGGACAGGGGAACACTGAAGCTTTCTTT. Translating gives CASSGPSGQGNTEAFF.